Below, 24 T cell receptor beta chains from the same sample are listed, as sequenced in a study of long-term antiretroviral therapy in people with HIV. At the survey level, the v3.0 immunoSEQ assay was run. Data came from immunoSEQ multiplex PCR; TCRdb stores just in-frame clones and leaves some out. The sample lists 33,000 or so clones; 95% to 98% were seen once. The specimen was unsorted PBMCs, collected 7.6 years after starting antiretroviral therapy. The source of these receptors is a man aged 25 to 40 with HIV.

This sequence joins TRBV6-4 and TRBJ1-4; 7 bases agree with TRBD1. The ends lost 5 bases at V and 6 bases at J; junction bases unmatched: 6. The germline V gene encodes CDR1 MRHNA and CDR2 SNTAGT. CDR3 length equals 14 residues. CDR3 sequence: CASSMGTADEKLFF. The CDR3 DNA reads TGTGCCAGCAGTATGGGGACAGCAGATGAAAAACTGTTTTTT.

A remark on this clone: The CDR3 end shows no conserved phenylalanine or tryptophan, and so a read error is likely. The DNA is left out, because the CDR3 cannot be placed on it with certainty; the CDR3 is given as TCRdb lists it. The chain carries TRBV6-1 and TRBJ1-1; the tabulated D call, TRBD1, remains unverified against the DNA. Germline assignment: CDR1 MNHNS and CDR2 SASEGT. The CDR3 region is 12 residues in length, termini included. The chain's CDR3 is CASSEGLGQPVP.

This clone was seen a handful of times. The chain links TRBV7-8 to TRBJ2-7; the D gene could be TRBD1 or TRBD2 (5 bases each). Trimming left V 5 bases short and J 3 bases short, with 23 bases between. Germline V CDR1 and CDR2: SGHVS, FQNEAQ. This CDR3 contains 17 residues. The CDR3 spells CASSLVPPGRRIYEQYF. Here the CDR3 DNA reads TGTGCCAGCAGCCTTGTGCCCCCGGGACGGAGGATCTACGAGCAGTACTTC.

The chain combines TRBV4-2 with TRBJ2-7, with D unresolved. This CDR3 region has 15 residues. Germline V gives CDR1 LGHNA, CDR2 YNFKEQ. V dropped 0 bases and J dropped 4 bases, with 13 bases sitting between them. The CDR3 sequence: CASSQEWAVRYEQYF. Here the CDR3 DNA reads TGTGCCAGCAGCCAAGAATGGGCCGTTCGATACGAGCAGTACTTC.

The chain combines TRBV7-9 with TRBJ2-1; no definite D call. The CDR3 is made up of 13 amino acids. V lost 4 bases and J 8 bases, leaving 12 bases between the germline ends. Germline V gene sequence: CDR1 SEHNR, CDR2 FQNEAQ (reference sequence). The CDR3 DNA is TGTGCCAGCAGCTCTCGAACTCGTGATGAGCAGTTCTTC. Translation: CASSSRTRDEQFF.

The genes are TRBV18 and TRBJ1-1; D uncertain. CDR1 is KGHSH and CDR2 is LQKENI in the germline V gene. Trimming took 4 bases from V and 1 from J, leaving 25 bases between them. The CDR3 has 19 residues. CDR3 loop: CASSHSTYSGIRKNTEAFF. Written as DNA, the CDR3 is TGTGCCAGCTCACATTCTACTTATTCCGGGATTCGAAAGAACACTGAAGCTTTCTTT.

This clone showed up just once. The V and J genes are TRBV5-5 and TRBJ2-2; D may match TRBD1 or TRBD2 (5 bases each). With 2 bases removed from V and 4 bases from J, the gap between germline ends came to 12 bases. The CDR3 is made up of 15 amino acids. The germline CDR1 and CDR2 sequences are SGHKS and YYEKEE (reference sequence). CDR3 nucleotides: TGTGCCAGCAGCTTTTTTGGGGGAGTCACCGGGGAGCTGTTTTTT. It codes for CASSFFGGVTGELFF. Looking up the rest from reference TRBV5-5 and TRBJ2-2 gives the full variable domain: DAGVTQSPTHLIKTRGQQVTLRCSPISGHKSVSWYQQVLGQGPQFIFQYYEKEERGRGNFPDRFSARQFPNYSSELNVNALLLGDSALYLCASSFFGGVTGELFFGEGSRLTVL.

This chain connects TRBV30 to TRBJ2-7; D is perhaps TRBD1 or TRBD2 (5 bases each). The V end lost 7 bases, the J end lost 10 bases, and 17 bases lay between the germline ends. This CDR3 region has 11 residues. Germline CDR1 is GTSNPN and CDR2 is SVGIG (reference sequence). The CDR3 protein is CASNLAGDQYF. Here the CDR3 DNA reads TGTGCCTCCAACCTGGCCGGGGACCAGTACTTC.

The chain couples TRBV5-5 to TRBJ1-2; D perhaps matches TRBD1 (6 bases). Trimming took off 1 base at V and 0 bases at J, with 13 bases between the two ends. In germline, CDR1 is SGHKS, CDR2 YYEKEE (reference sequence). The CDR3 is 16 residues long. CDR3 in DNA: TGTGCCAGCAGCTTGTGGGGGGCTGTTGCTAACTATGGCTACACCTTC. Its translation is CASSLWGAVANYGYTF. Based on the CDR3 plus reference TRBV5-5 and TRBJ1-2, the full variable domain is DAGVTQSPTHLIKTRGQQVTLRCSPISGHKSVSWYQQVLGQGPQFIFQYYEKEERGRGNFPDRFSARQFPNYSSELNVNALLLGDSALYLCASSLWGAVANYGYTFGSGTRLTVV.

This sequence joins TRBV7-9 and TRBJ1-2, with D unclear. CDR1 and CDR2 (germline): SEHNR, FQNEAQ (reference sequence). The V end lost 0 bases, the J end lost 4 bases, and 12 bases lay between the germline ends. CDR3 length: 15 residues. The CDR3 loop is CASSLASLPTYGYTF. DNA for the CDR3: TGTGCCAGCAGCTTAGCGAGCCTTCCCACCTATGGCTACACCTTC.

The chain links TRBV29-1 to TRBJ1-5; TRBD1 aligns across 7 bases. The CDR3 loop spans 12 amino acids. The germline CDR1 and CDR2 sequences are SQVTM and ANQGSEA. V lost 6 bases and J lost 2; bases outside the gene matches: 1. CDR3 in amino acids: CSVGTGNQPQHF. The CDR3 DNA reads TGCAGCGTCGGGACAGGCAATCAGCCCCAGCATTTT.

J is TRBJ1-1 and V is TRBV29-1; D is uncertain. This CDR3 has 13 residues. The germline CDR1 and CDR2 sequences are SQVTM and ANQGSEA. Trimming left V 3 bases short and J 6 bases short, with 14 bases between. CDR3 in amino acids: CSVDSPESAEAFF. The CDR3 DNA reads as TGCAGCGTTGATTCCCCGGAGAGCGCTGAAGCTTTCTTT.

The CDR3 sequence: CASSLSSASSYEQYF. The DNA of the CDR3 is TGTGCCAGCAGCTTATCTAGCGCAAGCTCCTACGAGCAGTACTTC. The rearrangement joins TRBV11-2 to TRBJ2-7; D might be TRBD2 (6 bases). Trimming removed 2 bases from V and 0 bases from J, with 11 bases in between. CDR3 length equals 15 residues. Per germline, CDR1 SGHAT and CDR2 FQNNGV.

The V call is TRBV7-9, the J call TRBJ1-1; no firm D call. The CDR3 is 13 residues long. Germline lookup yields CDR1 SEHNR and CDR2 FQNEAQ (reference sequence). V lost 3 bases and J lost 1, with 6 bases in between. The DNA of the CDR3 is TGTGCCAGCAGCTTTGGGGAGAACACTGAAGCTTTCTTT. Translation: CASSFGENTEAFF.

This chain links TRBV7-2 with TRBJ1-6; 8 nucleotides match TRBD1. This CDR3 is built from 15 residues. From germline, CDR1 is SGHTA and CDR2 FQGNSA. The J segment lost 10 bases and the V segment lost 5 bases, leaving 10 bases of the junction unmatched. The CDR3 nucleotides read TGTGCCAGCAGCCCGCCGGGACAGGTTTTATCACCCCTCCACTTT. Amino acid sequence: CASSPPGQVLSPLHF.

The DNA of the CDR3 is TGTGCCAGCAGCTTAAACCCCCGAGACGAGCAGTACTTC. Translated, it gives CASSLNPRDEQYF. The chain recombines TRBV7-3 with TRBJ2-7; D ambiguous. Trimming took off 1 base at V and 5 bases at J, with 9 bases between the two ends. Germline CDR1 reads SGHTA; CDR2 reads FQGTGA. This CDR3 contains 13 residues. The full variable domain, its missing parts supplied by reference TRBV7-3 and TRBJ2-7, is GAGVSQTPSNKVTEKGKYVELRCDPISGHTALYWYRQSLGQGPEFLIYFQGTGAADDSGLPNDRFFAVRPEGSVSTLKIQRTERGDSAVYLCASSLNPRDEQYFGPGTRLTVT.

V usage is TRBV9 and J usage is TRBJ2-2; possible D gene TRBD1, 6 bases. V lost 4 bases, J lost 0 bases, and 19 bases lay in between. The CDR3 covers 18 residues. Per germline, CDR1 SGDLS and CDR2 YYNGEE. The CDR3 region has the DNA TGTGCCAGCAGCCGCTGGAGTGGGGACACACCGAACACCGGGGAGCTGTTTTTT. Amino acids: CASSRWSGDTPNTGELFF. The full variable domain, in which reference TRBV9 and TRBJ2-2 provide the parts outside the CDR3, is DSGVTQTPKHLITATGQRVTLRCSPRSGDLSVYWYQQSLDQGLQFLIQYYNGEERAKGNILERFSAQQFPDLHSELNLSSLELGDSALYFCASSRWSGDTPNTGELFFGEGSRLTVL.

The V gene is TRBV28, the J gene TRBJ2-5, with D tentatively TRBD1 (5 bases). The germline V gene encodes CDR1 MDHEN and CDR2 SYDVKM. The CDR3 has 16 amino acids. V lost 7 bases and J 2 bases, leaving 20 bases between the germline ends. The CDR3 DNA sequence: TGTGCCAGCACCCCTGGAAGAGGAAGACAGCAAGAGACCCAGTACTTC. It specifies CASTPGRGRQQETQYF.

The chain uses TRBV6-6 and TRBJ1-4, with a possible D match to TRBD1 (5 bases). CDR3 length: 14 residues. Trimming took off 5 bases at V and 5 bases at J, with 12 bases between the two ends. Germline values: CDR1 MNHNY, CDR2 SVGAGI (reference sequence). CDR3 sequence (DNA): TGTGCCAGCAGTCCCGGGGCACTCAATGAAAAACTGTTTTTT. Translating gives CASSPGALNEKLFF.

This CDR3 reads CASSFEGAWQFF. As DNA, the CDR3 is TGTGCCAGCAGCTTCGAGGGGGCCTGGCAGTTCTTC. The chain links TRBV7-9 to TRBJ2-1; 7 bases are shared with TRBD1. CDR1 and CDR2 (germline): SEHNR, FQNEAQ (reference sequence). The V gene end was trimmed by 3 bases and the J gene end by 12 bases; junction bases not matched to a gene: 5. The CDR3 runs 12 residues. The full variable domain, its missing parts supplied by reference TRBV7-9 and TRBJ2-1, is DTGVSQNPRHKITKRGQNVTFRCDPISEHNRLYWYRQTLGQGPEFLTYFQNEAQLEKSRLLSDRFSAERPKGSFSTLEIQRTEQGDSAMYLCASSFEGAWQFFGPGTRLTVL.

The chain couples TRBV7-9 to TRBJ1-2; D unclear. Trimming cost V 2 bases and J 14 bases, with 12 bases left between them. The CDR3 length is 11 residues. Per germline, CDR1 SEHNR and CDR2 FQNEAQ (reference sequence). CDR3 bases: TGTGCCAGCAGCTTACCTGGAAGCCGTACCTTC. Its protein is CASSLPGSRTF.

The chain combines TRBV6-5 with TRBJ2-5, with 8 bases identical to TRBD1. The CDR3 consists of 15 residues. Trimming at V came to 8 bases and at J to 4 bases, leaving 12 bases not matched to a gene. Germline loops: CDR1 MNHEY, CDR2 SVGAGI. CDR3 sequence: CASRKRSGGGETQYF. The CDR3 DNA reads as TGTGCCAGCCGAAAGAGATCAGGGGGCGGAGAGACCCAGTACTTC.

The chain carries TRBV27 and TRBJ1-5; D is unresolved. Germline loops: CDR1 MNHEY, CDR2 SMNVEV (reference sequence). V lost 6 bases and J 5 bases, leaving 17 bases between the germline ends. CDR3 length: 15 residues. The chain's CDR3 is CASSPTSKPDQPQHF. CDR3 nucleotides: TGTGCCAGCAGCCCTACGTCTAAACCAGATCAGCCCCAGCATTTT.

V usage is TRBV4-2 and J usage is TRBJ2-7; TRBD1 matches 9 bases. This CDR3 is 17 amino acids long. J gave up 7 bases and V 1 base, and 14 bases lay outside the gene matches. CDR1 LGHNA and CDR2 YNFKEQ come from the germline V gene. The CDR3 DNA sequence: TGTGCCAGCAGCCAAGTCACCGTGGGGACAGGGCCCGGAGAGCAGTACTTC. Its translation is CASSQVTVGTGPGEQYF.